The rows below give T cell receptor beta chains drawn from one sample of a study of T cell changes during pregnancy in multiple sclerosis. Only in-frame clones appear in the TCRdb table, and some are missing; sequencing was by immunoSEQ multiplex PCR. This sample has about 39,000 clones, with 90% to 95% found just once. This material consisted of CD4+ T cells from peripheral blood mononuclear cells, taken in the third trimester of pregnancy. The origin of the receptors is a female donor in good health, enrolled as a control in a pregnancy study. The CDR3 runs from the conserved cysteine through the conserved F or W. A D gene is named only where the DNA matches it firmly. Clone size appears in some rows only: once, few, many, or a class for an expanded clone.

V	J	size	D	DNA	CDR3
TRBV5-1	TRBJ1-3	once	TRBD1	TGCGCCAGCAGCTGGGACAGACAGGGGGACTCTGGAAACACCATATATTTT	CASSWDRQGDSGNTIYF
TRBV5-1	TRBJ2-7	once	.	TGCGCCAGCAGCTGGACCGGGACACCCTCCTACGAGCAGTACTTC	CASSWTGTPSYEQYF
TRBV18	TRBJ1-1	once	.	TGTGCCAGCTCACCCGCACAGGGAAGCACTGAAGCTTTCTTT	CASSPAQGSTEAFF
TRBV5-1	TRBJ2-3	.	TRBD1	TGCGCCAGCAGCCCAGGGAACAGGGGAGATACGCAGTATTTT	CASSPGNRGDTQYF
TRBV27	TRBJ1-1	.	.	TGTGCCAGCAGGCGGTACAGGCAGAACACTGAAGCTTTCTTT	CASRRYRQNTEAFF
TRBV25-1	TRBJ2-1	.	.	TGTGCCAGCAGTGACCTGGGGGCAGGGAATGAGCAGTTCTTC	CASSDLGAGNEQFF
TRBV19	TRBJ2-3	.	.	TGTGCCAGTAGTCTCCAGGGGGGCGGAACAGATACGCAGTATTTT	CASSLQGGGTDTQYF
TRBV6-1	TRBJ1-5	.	.	TGTGCCAGCAGTGAAGCGAGGGCTTACAGGCCCCAGCATTTT	CASSEARAYRPQHF
TRBV25-1	TRBJ2-5	.	TRBD2	TGTGCCAGCAGCGAGCGGGGGCCAACGGGAGAGACCCAGTACTTC	CASSERGPTGETQYF
TRBV6-5	TRBJ2-7	.	TRBD1	TGTGCCAGCAGTGACAGGGGATACGAGCAGTACTTC	CASSDRGYEQYF
TRBV5-6	TRBJ2-1	.	TRBD1	TGTGCCAGCAGCTTAACACAATACAGGGGGCCACTCGTAGATGAGCAGTTCTTC	CASSLTQYRGPLVDEQFF
TRBV28	TRBJ2-7	.	TRBD2	TGTGCCAGCACCGCGGGGGGCCGAGGCTTCGGCTCCTACGAGCAGTACTTC	CASTAGGRGFGSYEQYF
TRBV27	TRBJ2-5	.	TRBD2	TGTGCCAGCAGTTCCGCGCTACTAGCGATTATCCAAGAGACCCAGTACTTC	CASSSALLAIIQETQYF
TRBV29-1	TRBJ2-7	.	.	TGCAGCGTTGACTCCCCGGGTCCCTCGGGCTACGAGCAGTACTTC	CSVDSPGPSGYEQYF
TRBV6-5	TRBJ2-5	once	TRBD2	TGTGCCAGCAGACTGAATCGCGGGGGAGGGAACCAGTACTTC	CASRLNRGGGNQYF
TRBV10-3	TRBJ2-1	.	TRBD2	TGTGCCATCAGTGATGCGGGAGGGGGCGGCCTCCACAATGAGCAGTTCTTC	CAISDAGGGGLHNEQFF
TRBV14	TRBJ1-1	.	.	TGTGCCAGCAGCCCATCCCAGAACACTGAAGCTTTCTTT	CASSPSQNTEAFF
TRBV4-2	TRBJ2-5	once	TRBD2	TGTGCCAGCAGCCAAGCGGCTAGCGGGGGCCTCCGGGTTGAGACCCAGTACTTC	CASSQAASGGLRVETQYF
TRBV6-6	TRBJ1-5	.	.	TGTGCCAGCAGGAGCTTCAGGGCACCCGATCAGCCCCAGCATTTT	CASRSFRAPDQPQHF
TRBV27	TRBJ1-5	.	.	TGTGCCAGCAGTTCTACAGGGATCCTTAGTCAGCCCCAGCATTTT	CASSSTGILSQPQHF
TRBV14	TRBJ2-3	.	.	TGTGCCAGCAGCCAAAACCCGGCAGATACGCAGTATTTT	CASSQNPADTQYF
TRBV18	TRBJ1-5	.	.	TGTGCCAGCTCACCAATCGGCAATCAGCCCCAGCATTTT	CASSPIGNQPQHF
TRBV7-2	TRBJ2-5	.	.	TGTGCCAGCAGCTTAGCGAGGGGACAATCTAAAGTGGCCCAGTACTTC	CASSLARGQSKVAQYF
TRBV5-1	TRBJ2-5	once	TRBD2	TGCGCCAGCAGCTTGGGTGCGAGCGGGGGGTCCGAGACCCAGTACTTC	CASSLGASGGSETQYF
TRBV5-1	TRBJ2-6	.	.	TGCGCCAGCGGGACAACAGGGAATGGGGCCAACGTCCTGACTTTC	CASGTTGNGANVLTF
TRBV9	TRBJ2-3	.	TRBD2	TGTGCCAGCAGCGTAACTAGCGCGGATACGCAGTATTTT	CASSVTSADTQYF
TRBV18	TRBJ2-5	.	.	TGTGCCAGCTCACCGGCTGTGGCTACGGGGGTGGGGACCCAGTACTTC	CASSPAVATGVGTQYF
TRBV5-5	TRBJ2-7	.	.	TGTGCCAGCAGCGGGGGCCGGTGGCAGTACTTC	CASSGGRWQYF
TRBV30	TRBJ2-1	.	TRBD2	TGTGCCTGGAGTCACATAGCGGGGGGGCCATCTGAGCAGTTCTTC	CAWSHIAGGPSEQFF
TRBV28	TRBJ1-1	.	.	TGTGCCAGCAGTTTCGGTTGGAGAGAAGCTTTCTTT	CASSFGWREAFF
TRBV27	TRBJ1-6	.	TRBD1	TGTGCCAGCAGAAGACAGGGAAATAATTCACCCCTCCACTTT	CASRRQGNNSPLHF
TRBV7-9	TRBJ2-3	.	.	TGTGCCAGCAGCCAGGGTTGGAGCACAGATACGCAGTATTTT	CASSQGWSTDTQYF
TRBV18	TRBJ2-7	.	TRBD2	TGTGCCAGCTCACCATTAGGTCGAGCGGGACCCGAGCAGTACTTC	CASSPLGRAGPEQYF
TRBV25-1	TRBJ2-1	.	.	TGTGCCAGCAGTAAAACTAGTTTCTACAATGAGCAGTTCTTC	CASSKTSFYNEQFF
TRBV10-3	TRBJ2-7	.	TRBD1	TGTGCCATCAAAGGGACAGCGCAATCCTACGAGCAGTACTTC	CAIKGTAQSYEQYF
TRBV10-3	TRBJ2-3	.	TRBD2	TGTGCCAGCAGACCGGGACTAGCGTTAAGAGATACGCAGTATTTT	CASRPGLALRDTQYF
TRBV28	TRBJ2-4	.	TRBD1	TGTGCCAGCAGTCTACCGGGACAGGGTTCCAAAAACATTCAGTACTTC	CASSLPGQGSKNIQYF
TRBV9	TRBJ1-2	.	.	TGTGCCAGCAGCGTAGGAGGGTTTGGCTACACCTTC	CASSVGGFGYTF
TRBV7-9	TRBJ2-3	.	.	TGTGCCAGCAGCTTAGGGATCAATCTCCTAGCGTATTTTGATACGCAGTATTTT	CASSLGINLLAYFDTQYF
TRBV14	TRBJ1-1	few	TRBD1	TGTGCCAGCAGCCGAGGGACAGGGGAAACTGAAGCTTTCTTT	CASSRGTGETEAFF
TRBV28	TRBJ2-1	.	TRBD2	TGTGCCAGCAGTTTCTCTAGCGGGAGGCCCTTGATCTTC	CASSFSSGRPLIF